The rows below give T cell receptor beta chains drawn from one sample of a study of cytomegalovirus exposure and HLA in healthy donors. Profiling relied on immunoSEQ multiplex PCR, and the TCRdb table lists in-frame clones only, not all of them. In the table there are approximately 190,000 clones, approximately 82% of which are singletons. The sequenced sample consisted of PBMCs. Receptor source: a young woman in good health and CMV-seropositive. Both conserved end residues are part of each CDR3. D genes are given only for firm matches. Size values are once, few and many counts, or a class for expanded clones, and some rows have none.

cdr3_length	j_call	v_call	clone_size	d_call	cdr3_aa	cdr3_nt
14	TRBJ2-1	TRBV4-2	-	-	CASSQGLAENEQFF	TGTGCCAGCAGCCAAGGACTGGCAGAAAATGAGCAGTTCTTC
16	TRBJ2-1	TRBV28	-	TRBD2	CASRPDRTSVENEQFF	TGTGCCAGCAGACCGGATAGGACTAGCGTAGAGAATGAGCAGTTCTTC
14	TRBJ2-7	TRBV5-1	-	-	CASSLTPDSYEQYF	TGCGCCAGCAGTTTGACACCGGACAGTTACGAGCAGTACTTC
14	TRBJ2-7	TRBV19	few	TRBD1	CASRSTGSSYEQYF	TGTGCCAGTAGGTCGACAGGGAGCTCCTACGAGCAGTACTTC
15	TRBJ1-5	TRBV2	-	-	CASSEATGGGQPQHF	TGTGCCAGCAGTGAAGCTACAGGCGGGGGCCAGCCCCAGCATTTT
17	TRBJ2-1	TRBV28	-	TRBD2	CASSLAGGLTFGNEQFF	TGTGCCAGCAGTTTAGCGGGAGGGCTTACCTTTGGGAATGAGCAGTTCTTC
16	TRBJ1-5	TRBV28	-	-	CASTTLIGGSNQPQHF	TGTGCCAGCACCACTTTGATTGGCGGTAGCAATCAGCCCCAGCATTTT
15	TRBJ1-1	TRBV28	-	-	CASSSTGGLNTEAFF	TGTGCCAGCAGTTCGACCGGCGGGCTGAACACTGAAGCTTTCTTT
15	TRBJ1-1	TRBV7-2	once	-	CASSLAVAVNSEAFF	TGTGCCAGCAGCTTAGCGGTAGCGGTAAACTCTGAAGCTTTCTTT
15	TRBJ2-1	TRBV6-1	-	TRBD2	CASGGLLGEGNEQFF	TGTGCCAGCGGAGGGTTGTTAGGGGAGGGGAATGAGCAGTTCTTC
14	TRBJ1-1	TRBV2	few	TRBD1	CASTLTGGNTEAFF	TGTGCCAGCACCCTGACAGGGGGAAACACTGAAGCTTTCTTT
13	TRBJ2-7	TRBV28	-	-	CASRWTESYEQYF	TGTGCCAGCAGGTGGACAGAATCCTACGAGCAGTACTTC
17	TRBJ2-2	TRBV23-1	-	TRBD1	CASTPALQGASTGELFF	TGCGCCAGCACCCCAGCCCTTCAGGGGGCGAGCACCGGGGAGCTGTTTTTT
15	TRBJ1-2	TRBV28	-	-	CASSPAGGVWYGYTF	TGTGCCAGCAGCCCGGCGGGGGGGGTATGGTATGGCTACACCTTC
16	TRBJ1-1	TRBV5-6	-	TRBD1	CASSLVDRAMNTEAFF	TGTGCCAGCAGCTTGGTGGACAGGGCCATGAACACTGAAGCTTTCTTT
14	TRBJ1-5	TRBV29-1	-	-	CSVEDRSGAGAQHF	TGCAGCGTTGAAGATCGCTCAGGGGCCGGGGCCCAGCATTTT
12	TRBJ1-2	TRBV5-4	few	-	CASSLGVYGYTF	TGTGCCAGCAGCTTGGGCGTCTATGGCTACACCTTC
13	TRBJ1-5	TRBV6-1	-	-	CATQDIFNQPQHF	TGTGCCACCCAAGACATCTTCAATCAGCCCCAGCATTTT
15	TRBJ2-1	TRBV4-1	-	-	CASSHLGLTQSEQFF	TGCGCCAGCAGCCACCTGGGACTGACACAAAGCGAGCAGTTCTTC
14	TRBJ1-3	TRBV6-1	-	-	CASSEGGARNTIYF	TGTGCCAGCAGTGAGGGGGGGGCGAGAAACACCATATATTTT
16	TRBJ2-7	TRBV6-8	-	TRBD2	CASSVKSLREGREQYF	TGTGCCAGCAGTGTTAAGTCCCTTCGGGAGGGCCGCGAGCAGTACTTC
18	TRBJ2-7	TRBV7-2	-	TRBD2	CASSLEASSSGRGYEQYF	TGTGCCAGCAGCTTAGAAGCCTCATCTAGCGGGAGAGGCTACGAGCAGTACTTC
14	TRBJ1-5	TRBV28	-	-	CASSSNRVNQPQHF	TGTGCCAGCAGTTCTAACAGGGTCAATCAGCCCCAGCATTTT
15	TRBJ2-7	TRBV6-6	-	TRBD1	CASSSIGQGAIEQYF	TGTGCCAGCAGTTCAATCGGACAGGGGGCGATCGAGCAGTACTTC
15	TRBJ2-1	TRBV7-9	-	TRBD2	CASSLELAGYNEQFF	TGTGCCAGCAGCTTAGAACTAGCGGGTTACAATGAGCAGTTCTTC
13	TRBJ2-2	TRBV27	-	-	CASSPRVTGELFF	TGTGCCAGCAGCCCCAGGGTTACCGGGGAGCTGTTTTTT
15	TRBJ1-2	TRBV5-1	once	TRBD1	CASSSDRDPREGYTF	TGCGCCAGCAGCTCAGACAGGGACCCAAGAGAGGGCTACACCTTC
12	TRBJ2-7	TRBV2	-	-	CASSLQGYEQYF	TGTGCCAGCAGCTTGCAGGGCTACGAGCAGTACTTC
14	TRBJ2-7	TRBV19	few	TRBD2	CASRSSGDAYEQYF	TGTGCCAGCAGAAGTAGCGGGGACGCCTACGAGCAGTACTTC
16	TRBJ2-7	TRBV5-1	-	TRBD1	CASSLAPGQGAYEQYF	TGCGCCAGCAGCTTGGCCCCGGGACAGGGCGCCTACGAGCAGTACTTC
15	TRBJ2-2	TRBV6-1	-	-	CASSELAGWTGELFF	TGTGCCAGCAGTGAACTCGCAGGGTGGACCGGGGAGCTGTTTTTT
14	TRBJ2-7	TRBV7-9	-	-	CASSLTSLIHEQYF	TGTGCCAGCAGCTTAACTAGTTTAATCCACGAGCAGTACTTC
15	TRBJ2-2	TRBV6-4	-	TRBD2	CASTRTSGNTGELFF	TGTGCCAGCACCCGGACTAGCGGGAACACCGGGGAGCTGTTTTTT
13	TRBJ2-7	TRBV4-1	-	TRBD1	CASSSRQGDEQYF	TGCGCCAGCAGCTCCCGACAGGGCGACGAGCAGTACTTC
14	TRBJ1-2	TRBV18	-	TRBD1	CASSPGTGNYGFGF	TGTGCCAGCTCACCAGGGACAGGGAACTATGGCTTCGGCTTC
14	TRBJ1-5	TRBV7-2	-	TRBD1	CASSLDRGGQPQHF	TGTGCCAGCAGTTTAGACAGGGGAGGACAGCCCCAGCATTTT
15	TRBJ2-7	TRBV11-2	-	TRBD2	CASSLGLAVSYEQYF	TGTGCCAGCAGCTTAGGGCTAGCGGTTTCCTACGAGCAGTACTTC
13	TRBJ1-5	TRBV6-1	once	-	CASSLQGVQPQHF	TGTGCCAGCAGTTTACAGGGAGTTCAGCCCCAGCATTTT
16	TRBJ2-1	TRBV19	-	-	CASSILLTQFGHEQFF	TGTGCCAGTAGTATTCTATTGACGCAGTTTGGGCATGAGCAGTTCTTC
16	TRBJ2-4	TRBV7-2	-	TRBD1	CASSSDRALAKNIQYF	TGTGCCAGCAGCTCCGACAGGGCTCTAGCCAAAAACATTCAGTACTTC
14	TRBJ1-5	TRBV27	-	-	CASSLWAFDQPQHF	TGTGCCAGCAGTTTGTGGGCGTTCGATCAGCCCCAGCATTTT
16	TRBJ2-6	TRBV6-5	-	-	CASSFFRGSGANVLTF	TGTGCCAGCAGTTTCTTCCGGGGGTCTGGGGCCAACGTCCTGACTTTC
15	TRBJ2-3	TRBV19	-	-	CASRLTVAGTDTQYF	TGTGCCAGTAGACTCACGGTGGCGGGCACAGATACGCAGTATTTT
18	TRBJ2-1	TRBV27	-	TRBD2	CASSLLASGTSSYNEQFF	TGTGCCAGCAGTTTACTGGCTAGCGGGACCAGCTCCTACAATGAGCAGTTCTTC
12	TRBJ2-2	TRBV29-1	once	-	CSVGKGAGELFF	TGCAGCGTTGGGAAGGGAGCCGGGGAGCTGTTTTTT
14	TRBJ1-1	TRBV29-1	-	-	CSVETRHSNTEAFF	TGCAGCGTTGAAACCCGACACTCGAACACTGAAGCTTTCTTT
15	TRBJ1-2	TRBV5-1	once	-	CASSPRTDPTGGYTF	TGCGCCAGCAGCCCCCGGACAGACCCGACGGGAGGCTACACCTTC
14	TRBJ2-3	TRBV19	-	TRBD2	CASSSGRSTDTQYF	TGTGCCAGTAGTAGCGGGAGAAGCACAGATACGCAGTATTTT
14	TRBJ2-7	TRBV5-5	-	-	CASSPGFQGVEQYF	TGTGCCAGCAGCCCGGGTTTCCAGGGCGTGGAGCAGTACTTC
14	TRBJ1-2	TRBV5-6	-	TRBD1	CASSLRTGDYGYTF	TGTGCCAGCAGCTTAAGGACAGGGGACTATGGCTACACCTTC
15	TRBJ2-6	TRBV4-1	-	-	CASSQAGAGANVLTF	TGCGCCAGCAGCCAAGCAGGGGCTGGGGCCAACGTCCTGACTTTC
15	TRBJ2-1	TRBV28	-	TRBD2	CASSLIGVAGNEQFF	TGTGCCAGCAGTTTAATCGGTGTAGCGGGGAATGAGCAGTTCTTC
15	TRBJ2-1	TRBV4-1	many	TRBD2	CASSPGLAGENEQFF	TGCGCCAGCAGCCCGGGACTAGCGGGAGAGAATGAGCAGTTCTTC
13	TRBJ1-1	TRBV6-5	-	-	CASSYGGFSEAFF	TGTGCCAGCAGTTACGGAGGGTTCTCTGAAGCTTTCTTT